These 23 T cell receptor beta chains were all obtained from the same sample, sequenced in a study of post-analysis software for immune sequencing data. Study observations and caveats: Relative to controls, patients had five TRBV segments at higher frequency, with TRBV5-6, TRBV5-1 and TRBV20-1 among these.

These TCRs' antigens remain unknown. Unique-molecular-identifier-tagged TCR beta cDNA libraries were used. TCRdb fed the PCR reads into MiXCR, producing one record per CDR3 protein. The table includes about 460,000 distinct CDR3 sequences, 40% to 55% detected once. Sequenced material: blood. These receptor sequences come from a girl aged 10-17 years with multiple sclerosis.

V gene TRBV6-5 combines with J gene TRBJ2-1; 9 bases agree with TRBD2. The CDR3 extends over 15 amino acids. Germline V lookup: CDR1 MNHEY, CDR2 SVGAGI. J gave up 7 bases and V 2 bases, and 6 bases lay outside the gene matches. The chain's CDR3 is CASSYAGGPGNEQFF. The CDR3, as DNA: TGTGCCAGCAGTTACGCGGGAGGGCCTGGGAATGAGCAGTTCTTC.

This clonotype has more than one count but fewer than ten. The chain carries TRBV9 and TRBJ1-1; tentative D call: TRBD1 (5 bases). CDR1 is SGDLS and CDR2 is YYNGEE in the germline V gene. The CDR3 covers 11 residues. V gave up 4 bases and J gave up 4 bases, with 5 bases separating them. In DNA form, the CDR3 reads TGTGCCAGCAGCCAGGGCACTGAAGCTTTCTTT. This gives the protein CASSQGTEAFF.

CDR3 sequence (DNA): TGCAGTGCTAGGGTGGTGGGTAGTGTATTACCCTACGAGCAGTACTTC. This codes for CSARVVGSVLPYEQYF. V gene TRBV20-1 combines with J gene TRBJ2-7; no definite D call. The CDR3 totals 16 residues. Trimming left V 3 bases short and J 2 bases short, with 20 bases between. In germline, CDR1 is DFQATT, CDR2 SNEGSKA (reference sequence).

DNA for the CDR3: TGTGCCAGCTCACCAAAACAGGGCACTGAAGCTTTCTTT. Its translation: CASSPKQGTEAFF. The chain links TRBV18 to TRBJ1-1; tentatively, D is TRBD1 (6 bases). The CDR3 loop spans 13 amino acids. In germline, CDR1 is KGHSH, CDR2 LQKENI. Deletions cut 2 bases from V and 4 bases from J, with 8 bases between.

The chain links TRBV20-1 to TRBJ1-2; the D is unclear. Germline loops: CDR1 DFQATT, CDR2 SNEGSKA (reference sequence). The CDR3 has 15 amino acids. V lost 6 bases to trimming and J lost 2 bases, with 19 bases between them. CDR3 sequence: CSALSEQVPNYGYTF. CDR3 bases: TGCAGTGCACTAAGTGAGCAAGTGCCGAACTATGGCTACACCTTC.

This clonotype was observed a handful of times. The CDR3: CASSPPPGAQPQHF. The DNA for the CDR3 is TGTGCCAGCAGTCCCCCTCCGGGAGCTCAGCCCCAGCATTTT. This chain uses TRBV28 with TRBJ1-5; D remains unclear. The germline CDR1 and CDR2 sequences are MDHEN and SYDVKM. Trimming removed 5 bases at V and 6 bases at J, with 14 bases between. The CDR3 is 14 residues long.

This sequence joins TRBV5-1 and TRBJ2-3, with TRBD2 identical over 8 bases. This CDR3 has 16 amino acids. The V gene's germline CDR1 is SGHRS and CDR2 YFSETQ. Germline trimming cut 5 bases from V and 2 bases from J; bases unmatched to any gene: 10. CDR3 loop: CASRSELAADTDTQYF. In DNA form, the CDR3 reads TGCGCCAGCAGAAGCGAACTAGCGGCAGACACAGATACGCAGTATTTT.

This chain connects TRBV27 to TRBJ1-2, with TRBD1 identical over 9 bases. Germline CDR1 reads MNHEY; CDR2 reads SMNVEV (reference sequence). The CDR3 is made up of 15 amino acids. V was clipped by 2 bases and J by 8 bases; unmatched bases: 9. The CDR3 nucleotides are TGTGCCAGCAGTTTAAAGTCTCGGACAGGGGAAGGCTACACCTTC. Its translation is CASSLKSRTGEGYTF.

The chain carries TRBV20-1 and TRBJ1-1, with TRBD1 as a possible D gene (6 bases). The CDR3 length is 14 residues. Trimming pared 0 bases from V and 1 base from J, leaving 9 bases between. Per germline, CDR1 DFQATT and CDR2 SNEGSKA (reference sequence). This CDR3 reads CSAREGGENTEAFF. The CDR3 nucleotides read TGCAGTGCTAGAGAAGGGGGAGAGAACACTGAAGCTTTCTTT.

This chain connects TRBV2 to TRBJ2-3; TRBD2 might be the D (6 bases). The V gene's germline CDR1 is SNHLY and CDR2 FYNNEI. Trimming took off 1 base at V and 1 base at J, with 9 bases between the two ends. The CDR3 loop spans 15 amino acids. CDR3 residues: CASSEGGIGTDTQYF. The CDR3 DNA is TGTGCCAGCAGTGAAGGCGGGATCGGCACAGATACGCAGTATTTT.

This clonotype is a singleton in its sample. One end of the junction is discordant with germline, which a read error may explain. The chain links TRBV19 to TRBJ2-1; the D call may be TRBD1 or TRBD2 (5 bases each). This CDR3 comprises 17 residues. Germline assignment: CDR1 LNHDA and CDR2 SQIVND (reference sequence). The CDR3 sequence is CASSTDPGASSCNEQFF. Written as DNA, the CDR3 is TGTGCCAGTAGTACTGACCCCGGGGCTAGCTCCTGCAATGAGCAGTTCTTC.

Here the CDR3 reads CASSKRDGAKNIQYF. In DNA, the CDR3 is TGTGCCAGCAGCAAGCGAGATGGGGCCAAAAACATTCAGTACTTC. The chain couples TRBV7-2 to TRBJ2-4; D gene unclear. Trimming stripped 5 bases from V and 1 base from J, with 12 bases between. The CDR3 runs to 15 residues. Germline V CDR1 and CDR2: SGHTA, FQGNSA.

The sample holds one count of this clonotype. V is TRBV28 and J is TRBJ1-5; 7 bases are shared with TRBD1. The CDR3 has 15 residues. V dropped 5 bases and J dropped 1; count of bases not matched to a gene: 5. Germline CDR1 and CDR2: MDHEN and SYDVKM. The CDR3 here is CASSTPGQSNQPQHF. In nucleotides, the CDR3 is TGTGCCAGCAGTACCCCGGGACAGAGCAATCAGCCCCAGCATTTT.

This chain links TRBV7-9 with TRBJ2-7; D perhaps matches TRBD2 (6 bases). This CDR3 is built from 14 residues. CDR1 is SEHNR, CDR2 FQNEAQ, per germline (reference sequence). The ends were cut back, 5 bases at V and 4 bases at J, with 15 bases in the middle. CDR3 residues: CASSPVGGSYEQYF. The CDR3 DNA sequence: TGTGCCAGCAGCCCTGTGGGGGGTTCGTACGAGCAGTACTTC.

V and J are TRBV20-1 and TRBJ1-2; D is undetermined. The germline V gene has CDR1 DFQATT and CDR2 SNEGSKA (reference sequence). Trimming took 6 bases from V and 2 from J, leaving 19 bases between them. The length of the CDR3 is 15 residues. CDR3 DNA: TGCAGTGCCCCCGTAGAAAGAGAGGCAAACTATGGCTACACCTTC. Its protein product is CSAPVEREANYGYTF.

This clonotype appeared a few times. V and J are TRBV5-1 and TRBJ2-1, with 7 bases that match TRBD2. V lost 1 base and J lost 4; bases outside the gene matches: 8. This CDR3 is 16 amino acids long. CDR1 and CDR2 from the germline V gene are SGHRS and YFSETQ. DNA of the CDR3: TGCGCCAGCAGCTTGAGGACTGCGGGAGTTTACAATGAGCAGTTCTTC. Protein: CASSLRTAGVYNEQFF.

The chain combines TRBV5-1 with TRBJ1-5; no clear D. Germline loops: CDR1 SGHRS, CDR2 YFSETQ. The CDR3 consists of 15 residues. Trimming cost V 0 bases and J 0 bases, with 7 bases left between them. The CDR3 sequence: CASSLDSSSNQPQHF. CDR3 sequence (DNA): TGCGCCAGCAGCTTGGACTCCTCTAGCAATCAGCCCCAGCATTTT.

To note about this clonotype: Compared with germline, one end of the junction differs, possibly owing to a read error. The CDR3 DNA follows: TGTGACAGCAGTGGGCCAAACACCATATATTTT. Translating gives CDSSGPNTIYF. V and J are TRBV27 and TRBJ1-3, with D unclear. Germline lookup yields CDR1 MNHEY and CDR2 SMNVEV (reference sequence). CDR3 length equals 11 residues.

The chain couples TRBV6-5 to TRBJ1-5; D is uncertain. Germline values: CDR1 MNHEY, CDR2 SVGAGI. This CDR3 comprises 14 residues. V was trimmed by 6 bases and J by 0 bases, leaving 9 bases between them. In DNA form, the CDR3 reads TGTGCCAGCAGAAACCCGGGTAGCAATCAGCCCCAGCATTTT. Translating gives CASRNPGSNQPQHF.

The V gene is TRBV6-2 or TRBV6-3, the J gene TRBJ2-1, with 7 bases lining up with TRBD2. From germline, CDR1 is MNHEY and CDR2 SVGEGT. The junction had 4 bases not matched to a gene; V was cut back by 6 bases and J by 2 bases. The CDR3 runs 14 residues. CDR3 region: CASSELATYNEQFF. DNA for the CDR3: TGTGCCAGCAGCGAACTAGCGACCTACAATGAGCAGTTCTTC.

The V and J genes are TRBV28 and TRBJ1-5; D possibly corresponds to TRBD1 (6 bases). The CDR3 totals 13 residues. The germline gives CDR1 MDHEN, CDR2 SYDVKM. The germline V and J ends were trimmed by 5 bases and 7 bases, with 12 bases remaining between them. The CDR3 DNA is TGTGCCAGCAGTCCCCACAGGGAGCAGCCCCAGCATTTT. This translates into CASSPHREQPQHF.

The genes are TRBV10-1 and TRBJ2-5, with D perhaps matching TRBD1 or TRBD2 (5 bases each). The CDR3 extends over 14 amino acids. CDR1 and CDR2 from the germline V gene are WNHNN and SYGVQD (reference sequence). V shed 0 bases and J shed 1 base, with 6 bases lying between them. Written as DNA, the CDR3 is TGCGCCAGCAGTGAGTCGGGGGTCCAAGAGACCCAGTACTTC. Its translation: CASSESGVQETQYF.

The rearrangement links TRBV4-1 to TRBJ2-1; 10 nucleotides agree with TRBD2. There are 16 residues in the CDR3. The junction had 7 bases not matched to a gene; V was cut back by 3 bases and J by 5 bases. CDR1 and CDR2 from the germline V gene are MGHRA and YSYEKL. The CDR3 bases are TGCGCCAGCAGCCAGGTAGCGGGAGGCGTAAACAATGAGCAGTTCTTC. This gives the protein CASSQVAGGVNNEQFF.